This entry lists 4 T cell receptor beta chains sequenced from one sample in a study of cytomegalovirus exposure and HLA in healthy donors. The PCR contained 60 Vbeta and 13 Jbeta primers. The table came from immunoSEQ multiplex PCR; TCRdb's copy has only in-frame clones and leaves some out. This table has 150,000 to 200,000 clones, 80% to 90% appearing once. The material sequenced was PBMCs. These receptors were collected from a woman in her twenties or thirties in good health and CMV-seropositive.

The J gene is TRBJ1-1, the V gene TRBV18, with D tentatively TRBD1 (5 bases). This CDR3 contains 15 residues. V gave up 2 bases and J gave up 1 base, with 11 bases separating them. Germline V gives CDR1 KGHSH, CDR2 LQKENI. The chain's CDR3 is CASSPVGPRNTEAFF. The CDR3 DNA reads TGTGCCAGCTCACCAGTGGGGCCCAGGAACACTGAAGCTTTCTTT. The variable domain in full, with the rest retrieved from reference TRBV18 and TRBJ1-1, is NAGVMQNPRHLVRRRGQEARLRCSPMKGHSHVYWYRQLPEEGLKFMVYLQKENIIDESGMPKERFSAEFPKEGPSILRIQQVVRGDSAAYFCASSPVGPRNTEAFFGQGTRLTVV.

The CDR3 sequence is CASSPPPGTGAYEQYF. In nucleotides, the CDR3 is TGCGCCAGCAGCCCGCCCCCTGGGACAGGGGCCTACGAGCAGTACTTC. The rearrangement uses TRBV5-1 and TRBJ2-7, with 10 bases lining up with TRBD1. Germline assignment: CDR1 SGHRS and CDR2 YFSETQ. This CDR3 contains 16 residues. The J segment lost 2 bases and the V segment lost 4 bases, leaving 9 bases of the junction unmatched.

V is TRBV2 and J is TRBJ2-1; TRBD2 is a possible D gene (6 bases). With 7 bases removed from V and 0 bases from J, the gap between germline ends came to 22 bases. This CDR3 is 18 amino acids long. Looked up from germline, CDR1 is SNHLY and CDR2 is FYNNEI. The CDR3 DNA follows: TGTGCCAGCACCGAGGAGGGGCGGTGGGGGAGCTCCTACAATGAGCAGTTCTTC. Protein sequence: CASTEEGRWGSSYNEQFF.

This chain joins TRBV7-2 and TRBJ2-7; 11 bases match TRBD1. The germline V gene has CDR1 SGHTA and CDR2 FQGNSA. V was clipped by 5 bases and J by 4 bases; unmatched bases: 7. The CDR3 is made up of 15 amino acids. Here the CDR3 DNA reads TGTGCCAGCAGCATGGGACAGGGGGGTCGGTACGAGCAGTACTTC. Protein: CASSMGQGGRYEQYF.